The 19 T cell receptor beta chains given below trace back to one sample, sequenced in a study of blood T cell repertoires in COVID-19. Libraries were prepared by immunoSEQ multiplex PCR; TCRdb keeps only in-frame clonotypes and omits some of them. The data show around 20,000 clones, approximately 85% seen once. Input material: peripheral blood. The origin of the receptors is a human donor with active COVID-19. The donor label of this sample is uncertain.

The chain combines TRBV27 with TRBJ1-1; D perhaps matches TRBD1 (5 bases). Trimming left V 1 base short and J 1 base short, with 7 bases between. The CDR3 runs 14 residues. Germline V gives CDR1 MNHEY, CDR2 SMNVEV (reference sequence). CDR3 sequence (DNA): TGTGCCAGCAGTTTATGGGGGGGGAACACTGAAGCTTTCTTT. It yields the protein CASSLWGGNTEAFF.

CDR3 in amino acids: CASSQDRRGNQPQHF. Here the CDR3 DNA reads TGCGCCAGCAGCCAAGATCGCAGGGGCAATCAGCCCCAGCATTTT. The chain couples TRBV4-1 to TRBJ1-5; tentatively, D is TRBD1 (5 bases). This CDR3 contains 15 residues. The germline V gene has CDR1 MGHRA and CDR2 YSYEKL. With 0 bases removed from V and 2 bases from J, the gap between germline ends came to 8 bases.

The chain uses TRBV12-3 or TRBV12-4 and TRBJ2-2; no clear D gene. This CDR3 comprises 12 residues. Trimming stripped 7 bases from V and 7 bases from J, with 10 bases between. The CDR3: CASTLEDGELFF. CDR3 bases: TGTGCCAGCACCCTAGAAGACGGGGAGCTGTTTTTT.

The J gene is TRBJ1-2, the V gene TRBV12-5; TRBD1 matches 8 bases. Germline CDR1 and CDR2: LGHNT and FRNRAP. V was clipped by 0 bases and J by 4 bases; unmatched bases: 1. CDR3 length equals 14 residues. CDR3 protein: CASGLVGQGYGYTF. DNA of the CDR3: TGTGCTAGTGGTTTGGTAGGACAGGGCTATGGCTACACCTTC. Full variable domain (remainder filled in from reference TRBV12-5 and TRBJ1-2): DARVTQTPRHKVTEMGQEVTMRCQPILGHNTVFWYRQTMMQGLELLAYFRNRAPLDDSGMPKDRFSAEMPDATLATLKIQPSEPRDSAVYFCASGLVGQGYGYTFGSGTRLTVV.

This chain uses TRBV5-1 with TRBJ1-1; a possible D gene is TRBD1 (6 bases). V lost 0 bases and J 7 bases, leaving 7 bases between the germline ends. This CDR3 is 12 amino acids long. Germline lookup yields CDR1 SGHRS and CDR2 YFSETQ. This CDR3 is CASSLEGVEAFF. CDR3 sequence (DNA): TGCGCCAGCAGCTTGGAGGGGGTTGAAGCTTTCTTT.

This chain connects TRBV5-4 to TRBJ1-2; 7 bases are a match to TRBD1. V shed 4 bases, J shed 6 bases, and the junction held 9 bases outside the gene matches. Germline CDR1 and CDR2: SGHNT and YYREEE (reference sequence). The CDR3 is 14 amino acids. CDR3 protein: CASSVGQAPDGYTF. The CDR3 bases are TGTGCCAGCAGCGTTGGACAGGCCCCGGATGGCTACACCTTC. Combining the CDR3 with reference TRBV5-4 and TRBJ1-2 gives the whole variable domain ETGVTQSPTHLIKTRGQQVTLRCSSQSGHNTVSWYQQALGQGPQFIFQYYREEENGRGNFPPRFSGLQFPNYSSELNVNALELDDSALYLCASSVGQAPDGYTFGSGTRLTVV.

By share, this clone counts as large. J is TRBJ2-7 and V is TRBV2; 7 positions match TRBD2. Germline CDR1 SNHLY, CDR2 FYNNEI. This CDR3 is built from 15 residues. V was clipped by 5 bases and J by 0 bases; unmatched bases: 7. CDR3 nucleotide sequence: TGTGCCAGCAGTCCCCGGGAGGCTGTCTCCTACGAGCAGTACTTC. It is translated as CASSPREAVSYEQYF.

The gene calls are TRBV6-6 and TRBJ2-5; D is perhaps TRBD2 (5 bases). This CDR3 spans 13 amino acids. The germline V gene has CDR1 MNHNY and CDR2 SVGAGI (reference sequence). V gave up 5 bases and J gave up 5 bases, with 12 bases separating them. Here the CDR3 reads CASSKLEMETQYF. Written as DNA, the CDR3 is TGTGCCAGCAGTAAACTAGAGATGGAGACCCAGTACTTC.

This sequence joins TRBV11-2 and TRBJ1-2; D unclear. CDR1 is SGHAT, CDR2 FQNNGV, per germline. Trimming removed 0 bases from V and 2 bases from J, with 10 bases in between. This CDR3 has 15 amino acids. CDR3 in DNA: TGTGCCAGCAGCTTAGATCGTAACGGGAACTATGGCTACACCTTC. It is translated as CASSLDRNGNYGYTF.

V gene TRBV28 combines with J gene TRBJ2-4, with a possible D match to TRBD1 (6 bases). V lost 6 bases and J lost 6, with 15 bases in between. The V gene's germline CDR1 is MDHEN and CDR2 SYDVKM. The CDR3 totals 14 residues. CDR3 DNA sequence: TGTGCCAGCAGCCCTCCTACAGGGAGAAACATTCAGTACTTC. It translates to CASSPPTGRNIQYF.

The chain joins TRBV12-3 or TRBV12-4 to TRBJ2-1; 9 bases line up with TRBD1. The CDR3 loop spans 13 amino acids. J lost 5 bases, V lost 8 bases, and 4 bases had no gene match. The CDR3 bases are TGTGCCAGCCAGACAGGGGGGAACAATGAGCAGTTCTTC. Translating gives CASQTGGNNEQFF.

The V and J genes are TRBV2 and TRBJ1-2; 7 nucleotides agree with TRBD1. The CDR3 length is 11 residues. The J segment lost 11 bases and the V segment lost 4 bases, leaving 4 bases of the junction unmatched. Germline CDR1 is SNHLY and CDR2 is FYNNEI. The CDR3 DNA reads TGTGCCAGCAGTGGACAGGGTCCGTACACCTTC. Protein sequence: CASSGQGPYTF.

The gene calls are TRBV18 and TRBJ2-7, with TRBD1 matching 10 bases. CDR1 is KGHSH, CDR2 LQKENI, per germline. The CDR3 loop spans 17 amino acids. V trimming: 1 base; J trimming: 5 bases; junction bases outside the gene matches: 11. The CDR3 reads CASSPLRLGTGVHEQYF. Written as DNA, the CDR3 is TGTGCCAGCTCACCACTCCGTCTCGGGACAGGGGTCCACGAGCAGTACTTC.

This chain uses TRBV10-2 with TRBJ2-5, with 10 nucleotides matching TRBD2. There are 17 residues in the CDR3. CDR1 WSHSY and CDR2 SAAADI come from the germline V gene. The trim removed 0 bases at V and 2 bases at J, leaving 6 bases unmatched. CDR3 residues: CASSESNSGGHQETQYF. CDR3 sequence (DNA): TGCGCCAGCAGTGAGTCGAATAGCGGGGGGCATCAAGAGACCCAGTACTTC.

V usage is TRBV5-1 and J usage is TRBJ2-1; TRBD2 agrees at 9 bases. J gave up 4 bases and V 4 bases, and 6 bases lay outside the gene matches. This CDR3 is 15 amino acids long. Per the germline V gene, CDR1 is SGHRS and CDR2 is YFSETQ. Here the CDR3 reads CASSPGAGGYNEQFF. CDR3 nucleotide sequence: TGCGCCAGCAGCCCTGGGGCGGGGGGGTACAATGAGCAGTTCTTC.

A single count supports this clone. This sequence joins TRBV28 and TRBJ2-7; 12 bases line up with TRBD1. V trimming: 5 bases; J trimming: 6 bases; junction bases outside the gene matches: 5. Germline CDR1 and CDR2: MDHEN and SYDVKM. The CDR3 runs 14 residues. The CDR3 region is CASSTGQGAAEQYF. The CDR3 DNA follows: TGTGCCAGCAGTACGGGACAGGGGGCAGCCGAGCAGTACTTC.

The chain uses TRBV9 and TRBJ2-2; 10 nucleotides match TRBD1. CDR1 SGDLS and CDR2 YYNGEE come from the germline V gene. This CDR3 is 15 amino acids long. With V trimmed by 3 bases and J by 6 bases, 5 bases remained unmatched. The CDR3 reads CASSALGTGAGELFF. The CDR3 DNA is TGTGCCAGCAGCGCGCTGGGGACAGGGGCCGGGGAGCTGTTTTTT.

This clone turned up a few times. The J gene is TRBJ2-7, the V gene TRBV18; the D gene is possibly TRBD2 (5 bases). The germline gives CDR1 KGHSH, CDR2 LQKENI. Trimming stripped 5 bases from V and 2 bases from J, with 13 bases between. This CDR3 region has 14 residues. CDR3 sequence: CASSTRTAAYEQYF. In DNA form, the CDR3 reads TGTGCCAGCTCAACTAGGACGGCCGCCTACGAGCAGTACTTC.

The chain carries TRBV5-1 and TRBJ1-4; 9 bases align to TRBD1. The junction had 6 bases not matched to a gene; V was cut back by 4 bases and J by 8 bases. The CDR3 loop spans 14 amino acids. Per the germline V gene, CDR1 is SGHRS and CDR2 is YFSETQ. The CDR3 DNA follows: TGCGCCAGCAGCACGGGACAGGGAGGGGAAAAACTGTTTTTT. Protein product: CASSTGQGGEKLFF.